The rows below give T cell receptor beta chains drawn from one sample of a study of blood T cell repertoires in COVID-19. This table comes from immunoSEQ multiplex PCR, and its TCRdb copy is limited to in-frame clones, with some not included. In the table there are about 57,000 clones, 91% of which are singletons. The specimen sequenced was peripheral blood. The receptors stem from a man aged 60-69 years with acute or convalescent COVID-19. Both conserved end residues are part of each CDR3. Each record gives: V gene, D gene, J gene, clone size, CDR3 DNA, CDR3 protein. The D gene is left open where the match is weak. For some rows the clone size is stated as once, few or many, or as a class when expanded; others skip it.

v_gene: TRBV30
d_gene: .
j_gene: TRBJ1-4
abundance: .
CDR3nt: TGTGCCTGGGGGCAGGGGCGGGAAAAACTGTTTTTT
CDR3aa: CAWGQGREKLFF

v_gene: TRBV23-1
d_gene: .
j_gene: TRBJ1-5
abundance: .
CDR3nt: TGCGCCAGCAGTCTAGGACAGTGCCGGAGGCCCCAGCATTTT
CDR3aa: CASSLGQCRRPQHF

v_gene: TRBV19
d_gene: .
j_gene: TRBJ1-5
abundance: once
CDR3nt: TGTGCCAGTAGTATAGAGAGTAGCAATCAGCCCCAGCATTTT
CDR3aa: CASSIESSNQPQHF

v_gene: TRBV6-6
d_gene: .
j_gene: TRBJ1-5
abundance: .
CDR3nt: TGTGCCAGCAGTTACACGACAGGAATGGGTCAGCCCCAGCATTTT
CDR3aa: CASSYTTGMGQPQHF

v_gene: TRBV9
d_gene: .
j_gene: TRBJ1-5
abundance: .
CDR3nt: TGTGCCAGCAGCGTAGATGACAGAATCAATCAGCCCCAGCATTTT
CDR3aa: CASSVDDRINQPQHF

v_gene: TRBV4-2
d_gene: TRBD2
j_gene: TRBJ2-5
abundance: .
CDR3nt: TGTGCCAGCAGCGGCCGGACTAGCGGCTCAAAAGAGACCCAGTACTTC
CDR3aa: CASSGRTSGSKETQYF

v_gene: TRBV5-8
d_gene: .
j_gene: TRBJ1-1
abundance: .
CDR3nt: TGTGCCAGCAGCCGAGGACAGATGAACACTGAAGCTTTCTTT
CDR3aa: CASSRGQMNTEAFF

v_gene: TRBV23-1
d_gene: TRBD2
j_gene: TRBJ2-7
abundance: .
CDR3nt: TGCGCCAGCAGGTTCATAAGCGGGAGGGCCTCGTACTTC
CDR3aa: CASRFISGRASYF

v_gene: TRBV29-1
d_gene: TRBD2
j_gene: TRBJ2-7
abundance: .
CDR3nt: TGCAGCGTTCAGACTAGCGGCTCCTACGAGCAGTACTTC
CDR3aa: CSVQTSGSYEQYF

v_gene: TRBV24-1
d_gene: TRBD2
j_gene: TRBJ2-5
abundance: .
CDR3nt: TGTGCCACCAGTGATGTACTAGCGGGAGAGGGAGAGACCCAGTACTTC
CDR3aa: CATSDVLAGEGETQYF

v_gene: TRBV7-2
d_gene: TRBD2
j_gene: TRBJ2-5
abundance: once
CDR3nt: TGTGCCAGCAGCTTAGCTCCCGCGGGAGGGCAAGAGACCCAGTACTTC
CDR3aa: CASSLAPAGGQETQYF

v_gene: TRBV11-3
d_gene: .
j_gene: TRBJ1-1
abundance: few
CDR3nt: TGTGCCAGCAGCCCCTCGGGGAGGGGAGCCACTGAAGCTTTCTTT
CDR3aa: CASSPSGRGATEAFF

v_gene: TRBV27
d_gene: .
j_gene: TRBJ2-2
abundance: .
CDR3nt: TGTGCCAGCAAAAGGGGGGGAACAACGAACACCGGGGAGCTGTTTTTT
CDR3aa: CASKRGGTTNTGELFF

v_gene: TRBV29-1
d_gene: .
j_gene: TRBJ1-1
abundance: .
CDR3nt: TGCAGCGTCGCGGTCACCGAAAACACTGAAGCTTTCTTT
CDR3aa: CSVAVTENTEAFF

v_gene: TRBV6-6
d_gene: .
j_gene: TRBJ1-3
abundance: .
CDR3nt: TGTGCCAGCAGTTACTCACCAGGGGTGGGAAACACCATATATTTT
CDR3aa: CASSYSPGVGNTIYF

v_gene: TRBV6-2/TRBV6-3
d_gene: .
j_gene: TRBJ1-1
abundance: .
CDR3nt: TGTGCCAGCAGTTCCCTAGGGAACACTGAAGCTTTCTTT
CDR3aa: CASSSLGNTEAFF

v_gene: TRBV3-1/TRBV3-2
d_gene: .
j_gene: TRBJ1-2
abundance: .
CDR3nt: TGTGCCAGCAGCCAAGATCTGGCAGGAAACTATGGCTACACCTTC
CDR3aa: CASSQDLAGNYGYTF

v_gene: TRBV2
d_gene: .
j_gene: TRBJ1-1
abundance: .
CDR3nt: TGTGCCAGCAGTGTGGGCAGGGGATTAACTGAAGCTTTCTTT
CDR3aa: CASSVGRGLTEAFF

v_gene: TRBV21-1
d_gene: .
j_gene: TRBJ1-2
abundance: .
CDR3nt: TGTGCCAGCAGCAAAGAGGCCAGGGGGCTCTATGGCTACACCTTC
CDR3aa: CASSKEARGLYGYTF

v_gene: TRBV30
d_gene: .
j_gene: TRBJ1-6
abundance: .
CDR3nt: TGTGCCTGGAGTGTTGGAGGGGCAGGAAAGGCCCTCCACTTT
CDR3aa: CAWSVGGAGKALHF

v_gene: TRBV15
d_gene: TRBD1
j_gene: TRBJ2-1
abundance: .
CDR3nt: TGTGCCACCAGCTCCGGACAGGGCGGTGGGGATGAGCAGTTCTTC
CDR3aa: CATSSGQGGGDEQFF

v_gene: TRBV28
d_gene: .
j_gene: TRBJ1-5
abundance: .
CDR3nt: TGTGCCAGCAAAATAGCCGGGAGGGCAGTCCAGCCCCAGCATTTT
CDR3aa: CASKIAGRAVQPQHF

v_gene: TRBV6-5
d_gene: .
j_gene: TRBJ1-5
abundance: few
CDR3nt: TGTGCCAGCAGTTACAGGGGGGGCCAGCCCCAGCATTTT
CDR3aa: CASSYRGGQPQHF

v_gene: TRBV25-1
d_gene: .
j_gene: TRBJ2-5
abundance: .
CDR3nt: TGTGCCAGCAGTGAATTTGGTCGGAGACAAGAGACCCAGTACTTC
CDR3aa: CASSEFGRRQETQYF

v_gene: TRBV5-1
d_gene: .
j_gene: TRBJ2-5
abundance: once
CDR3nt: TGCGCCAGCAGCTTGGAACCGGGGGAAGAGACCCAGTACTTC
CDR3aa: CASSLEPGEETQYF

v_gene: TRBV7-3
d_gene: .
j_gene: TRBJ2-7
abundance: .
CDR3nt: TGTGCCAGCAGCTTAAAAGGCGGATTAACGAGGGAATCTGCACGCGAGCAGTACTTC
CDR3aa: CASSLKGGLTRESAREQYF

v_gene: TRBV12-3/TRBV12-4
d_gene: TRBD1
j_gene: TRBJ2-7
abundance: .
CDR3nt: TGTGCCAGCAGTTTCGGACAGGGGTTCGAGCAGTACTTC
CDR3aa: CASSFGQGFEQYF

v_gene: TRBV11-1
d_gene: TRBD1
j_gene: TRBJ2-7
abundance: .
CDR3nt: TGTGCCAGCAGCTTACCCCTGACAGGGGCCTACGAGCAGTACTTC
CDR3aa: CASSLPLTGAYEQYF

v_gene: TRBV5-6
d_gene: .
j_gene: TRBJ2-7
abundance: .
CDR3nt: TGTGCCAGCAGTGGAGGGACTCTTATCTACGAGCAGTACTTC
CDR3aa: CASSGGTLIYEQYF

v_gene: TRBV3-1/TRBV3-2
d_gene: TRBD2
j_gene: TRBJ2-5
abundance: .
CDR3nt: TGTGCCAGCGGCCCTCGTGAGGGGAGGGCCGAGACCCAGTACTTC
CDR3aa: CASGPREGRAETQYF

v_gene: TRBV11-2
d_gene: TRBD2
j_gene: TRBJ2-2
abundance: .
CDR3nt: TGTGCCAGCAGCTCAGGACTAGCGGGAGTGGTCCCTCCCGGGGAGCTGTTTTTT
CDR3aa: CASSSGLAGVVPPGELFF

v_gene: TRBV28
d_gene: TRBD1
j_gene: TRBJ1-1
abundance: .
CDR3nt: TGTGCCAGCAGGGAACAGGGGTACCCAACTGAAGCTTTCTTT
CDR3aa: CASREQGYPTEAFF

v_gene: TRBV5-1
d_gene: TRBD1
j_gene: TRBJ1-4
abundance: .
CDR3nt: TGCGCCAGCAGCTTATACAGGGGTGCAAATGAAAAACTGTTTTTT
CDR3aa: CASSLYRGANEKLFF

v_gene: TRBV6-5
d_gene: .
j_gene: TRBJ2-7
abundance: .
CDR3nt: TGTGCCAGCCTTGCCCCAGGGTCCTACGAGCAGTACTTC
CDR3aa: CASLAPGSYEQYF

v_gene: TRBV7-2
d_gene: TRBD2
j_gene: TRBJ2-4
abundance: .
CDR3nt: TGTGCCAGCAGCTCCGGGGTGGGACTAGAAGCCAAAAACATTCAGTACTTC
CDR3aa: CASSSGVGLEAKNIQYF

v_gene: TRBV19
d_gene: .
j_gene: TRBJ2-5
abundance: .
CDR3nt: TGTGCCGCGGGCCCCCGGGCGATCCGGCCCTCGATTGGGGCCCAGTACTTC
CDR3aa: CAAGPRAIRPSIGAQYF

v_gene: TRBV12-3/TRBV12-4
d_gene: .
j_gene: TRBJ1-3
abundance: .
CDR3nt: TGTGCCAGCAGTTTCGGGGGAAACACCATATATTTT
CDR3aa: CASSFGGNTIYF

v_gene: TRBV7-9
d_gene: .
j_gene: TRBJ1-1
abundance: few
CDR3nt: TGTGCCAGCAGCTTAAATGTGAGGACTGAAGCTTTCTTT
CDR3aa: CASSLNVRTEAFF

v_gene: TRBV5-1
d_gene: .
j_gene: TRBJ1-4
abundance: .
CDR3nt: TGCGCCAGCAGCTTGGGCCTGGCCTCAGGGCCGCCTAATGAAAAACTGTTTTTT
CDR3aa: CASSLGLASGPPNEKLFF

v_gene: TRBV12-3/TRBV12-4
d_gene: .
j_gene: TRBJ1-2
abundance: .
CDR3nt: TGTGCCAGCAGCCTCGGGATTTCCTGGAGCTACACCTTC
CDR3aa: CASSLGISWSYTF

v_gene: TRBV14
d_gene: .
j_gene: TRBJ1-6
abundance: .
CDR3nt: TGTGCCAGCAGCCAAGATCTGGGCTTGGGTTCACCCCTCCACTTT
CDR3aa: CASSQDLGLGSPLHF

v_gene: TRBV7-3
d_gene: TRBD1
j_gene: TRBJ2-7
abundance: .
CDR3nt: TGTGCCAGCAGCTCCGATCTCAGGATACAGGGGTCCGAGCAGTACTTC
CDR3aa: CASSSDLRIQGSEQYF

v_gene: TRBV7-9
d_gene: TRBD1
j_gene: TRBJ1-4
abundance: once
CDR3nt: TGTGCCAGCAGCCCACAGGGGGTAGGAACAACTAATGAAAAACTGTTTTTT
CDR3aa: CASSPQGVGTTNEKLFF

v_gene: TRBV28
d_gene: TRBD2
j_gene: TRBJ2-5
abundance: .
CDR3nt: TGTGCCAGCAGTTTTGCTAGCGGATCCTGGGTGGAGACCCAGTACTTC
CDR3aa: CASSFASGSWVETQYF

v_gene: TRBV5-1
d_gene: TRBD1
j_gene: TRBJ1-5
abundance: few
CDR3nt: TGCGCCAGCAGCTTGGGGACAGGGGATTATCAGCCCCAGCATTTT
CDR3aa: CASSLGTGDYQPQHF